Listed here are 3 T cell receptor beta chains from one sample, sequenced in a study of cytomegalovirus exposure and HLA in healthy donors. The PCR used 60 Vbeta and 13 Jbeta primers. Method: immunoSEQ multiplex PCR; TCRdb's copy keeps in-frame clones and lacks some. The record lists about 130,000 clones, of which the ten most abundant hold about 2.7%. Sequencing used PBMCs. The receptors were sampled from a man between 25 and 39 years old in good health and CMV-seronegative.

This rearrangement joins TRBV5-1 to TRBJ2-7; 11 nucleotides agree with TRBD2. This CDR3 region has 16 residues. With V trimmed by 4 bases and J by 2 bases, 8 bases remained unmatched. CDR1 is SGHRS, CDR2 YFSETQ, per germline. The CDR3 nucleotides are TGCGCCAGCAGCGCAGGACTAGCGGGTGCTACCTACGAGCAGTACTTC. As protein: CASSAGLAGATYEQYF.

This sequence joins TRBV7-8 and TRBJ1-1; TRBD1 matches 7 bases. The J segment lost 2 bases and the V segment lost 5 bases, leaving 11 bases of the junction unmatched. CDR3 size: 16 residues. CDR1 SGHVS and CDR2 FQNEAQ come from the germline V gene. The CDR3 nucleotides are TGTGCCAGCAGCCCCGACAGGGCTCTGAGTAACACTGAAGCTTTCTTT. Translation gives CASSPDRALSNTEAFF.

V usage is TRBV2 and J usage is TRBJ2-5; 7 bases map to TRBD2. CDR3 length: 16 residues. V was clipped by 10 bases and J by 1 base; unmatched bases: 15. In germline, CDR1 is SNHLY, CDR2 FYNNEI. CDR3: CANTPPTAGSQETQYF. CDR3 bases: TGTGCCAACACCCCCCCCACAGCGGGAAGCCAAGAGACCCAGTACTTC.